This T cell receptor (beta chain) stems from a study of blood T cells in healthy people across ages. Unmatched junction bases numbered 15, after V lost 8 bases and J lost 11 bases. This CDR3 is built from 14 residues. A J-beta primer mix and a sample-barcoded 5' primer were used in a second PCR of about 6 to 12 cycles. Each CDR3 protein gets one entry after TCRdb re-called the 5' RACE reads with MiXCR. The data show 1.8 million or so distinct CDR3 sequences, with about two fifths seen just once and 20% to 25% held by the top ten. The V call is TRBV12-3 or TRBV12-4, the J call TRBJ2-5; 9 positions agree with TRBD1. This TCR was recovered from a human donor in good health. The sample comprised blood. CDR3 DNA sequence: TGTGCCAGCCTCAGGGACAGGGCCCCCTACGGGCAGTACTTC. Translated: CASLRDRAPYGQYF.